This passage covers 2 T cell receptor beta chains from one sample sequenced in a study of early stage breast cancer tumors. The repertoire was sequenced with immunoSEQ multiplex PCR; TCRdb's copy has only in-frame clones and lacks some. The sample lists some 47,000 clones, around 83% occurring once. Source material: blood. The receptors originated from a person between 50 and 60 years old with breast cancer.

The V gene is TRBV11-2, the J gene TRBJ2-5, with D possibly TRBD2 on 6 matching bases. V lost 5 bases and J 1 base, leaving 17 bases between the germline ends. Germline V lookup: CDR1 SGHAT, CDR2 FQNNGV. The CDR3 covers 16 residues. The CDR3 sequence: CASSKRGGGGQETQYF. CDR3 nucleotide sequence: TGTGCCAGCAGCAAGAGAGGTGGGGGAGGCCAAGAGACCCAGTACTTC.

The chain uses TRBV5-6 and TRBJ1-2; unclear D gene. This CDR3 is 13 amino acids long. The V and J ends lost 6 bases and 6 bases respectively, with 15 bases between them. The germline CDR1 and CDR2 sequences are SGHDT and YYEEEE. The CDR3 DNA sequence: TGTGCCAGCATCCGAGAGGGTCCTGATGGCTACACCTTC. Translated, it gives CASIREGPDGYTF.